This T cell receptor beta chain stems from a study of shared clonotypes between healthy human individuals. Study results and caveats: Against clonotypes common to all four donors, non-shared ones had lower generation probabilities. The study sampled only blood, and tissue repertoires likely differ.

Per the original methods: ImmunoSEQ output held junction-only sequences without quality scores, so filtering differed. The repertoire was sequenced with immunoSEQ multiplex PCR; TCRdb's copy has only in-frame clones and lacks some. V and J calls plus clone size are reproduced from that table; the DNA served to infer D and trimming. Of roughly 2.2 million clones in the sample, just under 95% were seen once. In regard to this clone: Its antigen is unknown.

Those who donated, Caucasian adults without exception, all lived in Nashville, Tennessee. The specimen was naive CD4+ T cells from PBMCs. Noted subset: CD45RA+ positively selected. This TCR came from a man younger than 35 in good health. Some clones in this sample may be carry-over from other donors' samples.

The CDR3 DNA follows: TGCGCCAGCAGCTCAGGGGACTCTCGCAATGAGCAGTTCTTC. This sequence encodes CASSSGDSRNEQFF. V and J are TRBV5-1 and TRBJ2-1, with D perhaps given as TRBD1 or TRBD2 (6 bases each). CDR3 length: 14 residues. Per germline, CDR1 SGHRS and CDR2 YFSETQ. Trimming removed 3 bases at V and 6 bases at J, with 13 bases between.